This TCR beta chain was documented in a study of blood T cell repertoires in COVID-19. CDR3 length: 13 residues. Trimming pared 5 bases from V and 0 bases from J, leaving 8 bases between. Germline V gives CDR1 SGHVS, CDR2 FNYEAQ. TCRdb's copy holds only in-frame clones and misses some; the assay was immunoSEQ multiplex PCR. The table shows 150,000 to 200,000 clones, with approximately 80% occurring only once. This receptor was taken from a man aged 40-50 years who had recovered from COVID-19. The sample comprised PBMCs or T cells enriched from blood (not recorded which). The chain uses TRBV7-6 and TRBJ2-7, with a weak D call TRBD1 (5 bases). CDR3 in amino acids: CASSPGPSYEQYV. DNA for the CDR3: TGTGCCAGCAGCCCAGGGCCCTCCTACGAGCAGTACGTC.